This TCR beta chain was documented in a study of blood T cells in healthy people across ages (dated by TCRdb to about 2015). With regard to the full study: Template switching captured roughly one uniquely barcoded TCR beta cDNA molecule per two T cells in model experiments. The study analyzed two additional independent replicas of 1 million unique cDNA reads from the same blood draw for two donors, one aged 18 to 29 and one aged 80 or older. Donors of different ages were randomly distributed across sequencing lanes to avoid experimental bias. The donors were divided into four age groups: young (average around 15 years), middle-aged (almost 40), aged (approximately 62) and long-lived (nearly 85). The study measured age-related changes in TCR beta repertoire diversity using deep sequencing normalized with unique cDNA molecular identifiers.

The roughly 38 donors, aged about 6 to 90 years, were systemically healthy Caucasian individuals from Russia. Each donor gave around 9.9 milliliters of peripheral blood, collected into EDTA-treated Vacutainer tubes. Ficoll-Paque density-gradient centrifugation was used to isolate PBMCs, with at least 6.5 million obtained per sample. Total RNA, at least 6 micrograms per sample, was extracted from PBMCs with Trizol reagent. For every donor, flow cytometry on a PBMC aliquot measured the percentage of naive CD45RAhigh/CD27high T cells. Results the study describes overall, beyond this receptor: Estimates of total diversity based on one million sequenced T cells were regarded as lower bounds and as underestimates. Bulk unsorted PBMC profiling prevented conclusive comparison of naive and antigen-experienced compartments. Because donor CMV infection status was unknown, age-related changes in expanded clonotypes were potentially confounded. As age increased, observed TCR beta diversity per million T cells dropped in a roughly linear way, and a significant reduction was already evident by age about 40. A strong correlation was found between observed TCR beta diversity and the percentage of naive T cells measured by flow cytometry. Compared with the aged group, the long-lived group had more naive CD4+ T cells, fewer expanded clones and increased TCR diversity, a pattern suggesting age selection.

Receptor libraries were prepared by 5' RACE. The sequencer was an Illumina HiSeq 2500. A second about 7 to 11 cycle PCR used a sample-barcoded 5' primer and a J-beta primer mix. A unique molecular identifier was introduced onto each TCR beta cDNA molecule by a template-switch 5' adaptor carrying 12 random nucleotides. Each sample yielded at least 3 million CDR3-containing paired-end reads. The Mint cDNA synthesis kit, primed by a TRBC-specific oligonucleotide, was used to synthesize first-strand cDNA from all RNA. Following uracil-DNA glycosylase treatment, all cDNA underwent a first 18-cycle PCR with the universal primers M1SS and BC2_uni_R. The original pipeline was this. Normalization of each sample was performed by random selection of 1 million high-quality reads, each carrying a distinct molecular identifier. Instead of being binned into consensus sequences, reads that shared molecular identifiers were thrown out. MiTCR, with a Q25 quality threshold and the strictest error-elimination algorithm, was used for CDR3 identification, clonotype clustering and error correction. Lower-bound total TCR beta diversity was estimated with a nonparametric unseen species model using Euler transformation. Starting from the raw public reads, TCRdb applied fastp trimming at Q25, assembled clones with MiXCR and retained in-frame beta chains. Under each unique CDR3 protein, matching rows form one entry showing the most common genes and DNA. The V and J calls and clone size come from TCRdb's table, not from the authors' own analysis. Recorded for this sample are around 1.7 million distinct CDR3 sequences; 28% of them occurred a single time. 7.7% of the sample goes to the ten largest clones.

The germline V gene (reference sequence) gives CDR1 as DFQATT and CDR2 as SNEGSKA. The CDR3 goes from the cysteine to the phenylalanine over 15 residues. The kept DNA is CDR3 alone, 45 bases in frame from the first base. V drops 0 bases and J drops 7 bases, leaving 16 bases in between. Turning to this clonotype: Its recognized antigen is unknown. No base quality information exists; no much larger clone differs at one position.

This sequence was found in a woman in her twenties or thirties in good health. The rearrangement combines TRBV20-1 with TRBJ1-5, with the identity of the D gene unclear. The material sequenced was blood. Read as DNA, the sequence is TGCAGTGCTAGAGAGAAGAGGAGCAGTGGCCAGCCCCAGCATTTT. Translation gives CSAREKRSSGQPQHF.